Reported below is one T cell receptor (beta chain). Its antigen is undetermined. This CDR3 contains 16 residues. V was pared by 2 bases and J by 4 bases, with 15 bases between. Germline lookup yields CDR1 SGHTA and CDR2 FQGNSA. TCRdb's copy holds only in-frame clones and misses some; the assay was immunoSEQ multiplex PCR. The table records some 30,000 clones, around 83% of them present only once. The data stem from a study of PD-1 blockade in classical Hodgkin lymphoma. Study-wide findings and caveats: Patients starting nivolumab less than 1 year after ASCT had lower diversity and were excluded from later analyses. Significantly greater TCR diversity emerged by C4D1 in CD4+ cells but not CD8+ cells.

Time point of the sample: cycle 4 day 1 (C4D1), after about 6 weeks of nivolumab. Each patient relapsed following autologous stem cell transplantation, and prior brentuximab vedotin exposure differed. Starting with thawed PBMCs, CD4+ T cells were purified by magnetic negative selection. Classification of best responses gave complete response, partial response or progressive disease. The specimen was CD4+ T cells from blood, collected before the fourth cycle of nivolumab. The chain recombines TRBV7-2 with TRBJ2-1; D remains unclear. This TCR was recovered from a human donor with classical Hodgkin lymphoma. CDR3 in amino acids: CASSLQYSLSYNEQFF. CDR3 nucleotides: TGTGCCAGCAGCTTACAATATAGCCTTTCTTACAATGAGCAGTTCTTC.